One sample yielded the 15 T cell receptor beta chains listed below, sequenced in a study of shared clonotypes between healthy human individuals. Clones were sequenced by immunoSEQ multiplex PCR, and TCRdb holds only the in-frame ones, with some missing. The sample holds 2 million to 2.5 million clones, around 95% seen once. Source material: naive CD4+ T cells sorted from blood. The subset here: CD45RA+ positively selected. Receptors were obtained from a man in his late teens or twenties in good health.

This chain uses TRBV30 with TRBJ1-4; 7 bases are shared with TRBD1. The junction had 11 bases not matched to a gene; V was cut back by 5 bases and J by 8 bases. CDR1 and CDR2 (germline): GTSNPN, SVGIG (reference sequence). The CDR3 totals 14 residues. This CDR3 reads CAWGTGVAREKLFF. The CDR3 nucleotides read TGTGCCTGGGGTACAGGGGTGGCAAGGGAAAAACTGTTTTTT.

The chain has TRBV27 and TRBJ1-1; TRBD1 might be the D (6 bases). Germline V gene data show CDR1 as MNHEY and CDR2 as SMNVEV (reference sequence). V lost 2 bases to trimming and J lost 11 bases, with 12 bases between them. There are 12 residues in the CDR3. The CDR3 region is CASSLIGGLAFF. The CDR3 DNA is TGTGCCAGCAGTTTAATCGGGGGGCTTGCTTTCTTT.

The chain recombines TRBV5-6 with TRBJ1-2; no clear D gene. Deletions cut 2 bases from V and 2 bases from J, with 10 bases between. Looked up from germline, CDR1 is SGHDT and CDR2 is YYEEEE. The length of the CDR3 is 14 residues. CDR3 nucleotide sequence: TGTGCCAGCAGCTTCGCGGGAGCAAACTATGGCTACACCTTC. It encodes CASSFAGANYGYTF.

The V and J genes are TRBV2 and TRBJ2-7, with TRBD1 identical over 7 bases. The J segment lost 5 bases and the V segment lost 5 bases, leaving 6 bases of the junction unmatched. The CDR3 has 13 amino acids. Germline CDR1 reads SNHLY; CDR2 reads FYNNEI. The CDR3 DNA sequence: TGTGCCAGCAGTCCCGACAGGGTCCACGAGCAGTACTTC. Protein sequence: CASSPDRVHEQYF.

V and J are TRBV5-1 and TRBJ2-2; D is undetermined. This CDR3 contains 14 residues. Trimming cost V 0 bases and J 6 bases, with 9 bases left between them. Per the germline V gene, CDR1 is SGHRS and CDR2 is YFSETQ. CDR3 DNA sequence: TGCGCCAGCAGCTTGGGGTCCTTAGCCGGGGAGCTGTTTTTT. Translating gives CASSLGSLAGELFF.

V gene TRBV7-2 combines with J gene TRBJ2-7, with TRBD2 matching 13 bases. Per the germline V gene, CDR1 is SGHTA and CDR2 is FQGNSA. The CDR3 loop spans 16 amino acids. The V segment lost 5 bases and the J segment 3 bases; nucleotides outside the gene matches: 7. The DNA for the CDR3 is TGTGCCAGCAGCGTAATAGGGACTAGCGGGAACTACGAGCAGTACTTC. This sequence encodes CASSVIGTSGNYEQYF.

This rearrangement joins TRBV7-2 to TRBJ1-6; D remains unclear. The V gene's germline CDR1 is SGHTA and CDR2 FQGNSA. The V end was cut by 0 bases, the J end by 4 bases, with 13 bases between. The CDR3 sequence is 17 residues long. The CDR3 DNA sequence: TGTGCCAGCAGCTTAGCGGCGGGGTTCAGGTATAATTCACCCCTCCACTTT. Protein product: CASSLAAGFRYNSPLHF.

The gene calls are TRBV28 and TRBJ1-1; D gene uncertain. V lost 3 bases and J lost 1, with 12 bases in between. Germline CDR1 is MDHEN and CDR2 is SYDVKM. CDR3 length: 15 amino acids. In DNA form, the CDR3 reads TGTGCCAGCAGTTTCGGGAGGGCAGCGAACACTGAAGCTTTCTTT. Translating gives CASSFGRAANTEAFF.

As regards this clone: At the DNA level, this CDR3 is encoded by other sequences in the same sample as well. This sequence joins TRBV5-4 and TRBJ1-2; 7 nucleotides line up with TRBD1. The V and J ends lost 0 bases and 4 bases, in that order; junction bases with no gene match: 3. The CDR3 totals 14 residues. Germline CDR1 reads SGHNT; CDR2 reads YYREEE (reference sequence). The CDR3 reads CASSLEGGRYGYTF. The CDR3 region has the DNA TGTGCCAGCAGCTTGGAAGGGGGCCGCTATGGCTACACCTTC.

This chain joins TRBV28 and TRBJ2-7; D might be TRBD2 (5 bases). Germline V gives CDR1 MDHEN, CDR2 SYDVKM. The CDR3 has 15 amino acids. Trimming removed 3 bases from V and 6 bases from J, with 18 bases in between. The CDR3 DNA sequence: TGTGCCAGCAGTTTCCGGGATGGCCTATCCCGCGAGCAGTACTTC. Translating gives CASSFRDGLSREQYF.

This clone was detected only once. The chain joins TRBV7-8 to TRBJ1-4; TRBD1 matches 8 bases. V was clipped by 8 bases and J by 0 bases; unmatched bases: 5. The CDR3 consists of 15 residues. CDR1 and CDR2 from the germline V gene are SGHVS and FQNEAQ. The CDR3 DNA reads TGTGCCAGCGGACAGGGCCCTGCAACTAATGAAAAACTGTTTTTT. It yields the protein CASGQGPATNEKLFF.

As regards this clone: This sample also contains other DNA sequences that code for the same CDR3. The rearrangement links TRBV5-1 to TRBJ2-7, with D uncertain. The V gene lost 7 bases and the J gene lost 1 base, with 6 bases spanning the gap. Germline loops: CDR1 SGHRS, CDR2 YFSETQ. The CDR3 extends over 11 amino acids. The CDR3 region has the DNA TGCGCCAGCTCACGGTCCTACGAGCAGTACTTC. As protein: CASSRSYEQYF. The whole variable domain, filled in from reference TRBV5-1 and TRBJ2-7, reads KAGVTQTPRYLIKTRGQQVTLSCSPISGHRSVSWYQQTPGQGLQFLFEYFSETQRNKGNFPGRFSGRQFSNSRSEMNVSTLELGDSALYLCASSRSYEQYFGPGTRLTVT.

This clone showed up just once. The chain joins TRBV5-5 to TRBJ1-4; 8 positions match TRBD1. Germline CDR1 is SGHKS and CDR2 is YYEKEE (reference sequence). This CDR3 is 15 amino acids long. V was clipped by 5 bases and J by 8 bases; unmatched bases: 11. CDR3 sequence reads: CASSLTGQGGEKLFF. The CDR3, as DNA: TGTGCCAGCAGTTTGACTGGACAGGGCGGGGAAAAACTGTTTTTT.

The chain is built from TRBV2 and TRBJ1-6, with 11 bases identical to TRBD1. The V gene's germline CDR1 is SNHLY and CDR2 FYNNEI. With 8 bases clipped from V and 6 bases from J, the junction kept 9 bases outside the gene matches. There are 16 residues in the CDR3. CDR3 in DNA: TGTGCCAGCGGCGGGGACAGGGGGTTAGGTAATTCACCCCTCCACTTT. Amino acids: CASGGDRGLGNSPLHF.

The J gene is TRBJ2-7, the V gene TRBV5-1; 7 nucleotides agree with TRBD1. Germline-derived CDR1 and CDR2 are SGHRS and YFSETQ. The CDR3 length is 14 residues. Unmatched junction bases numbered 6, after V lost 6 bases and J lost 0 bases. DNA of the CDR3: TGCGCCAGCAAAAGGACAGGTGGCTCCTACGAGCAGTACTTC. It specifies CASKRTGGSYEQYF.